Listed below are T cell receptor beta chains from one sample, sequenced in a study of OX40 agonist ivuxolimab in advanced cancers. Assay: immunoSEQ multiplex PCR; the TCRdb copy retains only in-frame clones and omits some. Here the sample spans tens of thousands of clones, 75% to 90% being singletons. The specimen was CD4+ or CD8+ T cells sorted from blood, collected in a trial of the OX40 agonist ivuxolimab. Receptor source: an adult with an advanced solid tumor such as melanoma, head and neck, liver or kidney cancer. The CDR3 runs from the conserved cysteine through the conserved F or W. The D gene is left open where the match is weak. Size is stated for part of the rows, as once, few or many counts, or as a class when the clone is expanded.

clone_size: .
v_call: TRBV2
j_call: TRBJ2-7
d_call: .
cdr3_aa: CASRDPDYEQYF
cdr3_nt: TGTGCCAGCAGGGACCCGGACTACGAGCAGTACTTC

clone_size: once
v_call: TRBV5-1
j_call: TRBJ2-7
d_call: TRBD1
cdr3_aa: CASSFGRDRSYEQYF
cdr3_nt: TGCGCCAGCAGCTTCGGACGGGACAGGTCGTACGAGCAGTACTTC

clone_size: .
v_call: TRBV11-2
j_call: TRBJ1-1
d_call: .
cdr3_aa: CASSFGTATEAFF
cdr3_nt: TGTGCCAGCAGCTTCGGCACCGCCACTGAAGCTTTCTTT

clone_size: .
v_call: TRBV29-1
j_call: TRBJ2-3
d_call: .
cdr3_aa: CSVEGTDTDTQYF
cdr3_nt: TGCAGCGTTGAAGGGACCGACACAGATACGCAGTATTTT

clone_size: .
v_call: TRBV2
j_call: TRBJ1-5
d_call: .
cdr3_aa: CAISRDGTISNQPQHF
cdr3_nt: TGTGCCATCAGCCGGGACGGAACGATTAGCAATCAGCCCCAGCATTTT

clone_size: .
v_call: TRBV21-1
j_call: TRBJ1-4
d_call: .
cdr3_aa: CASSKAGGDSKTTNEKLFF
cdr3_nt: TGTGCCAGCAGCAAAGCTGGCGGAGACAGCAAGACAACTAATGAAAAACTGTTTTTT

clone_size: once
v_call: TRBV27
j_call: TRBJ1-2
d_call: TRBD1
cdr3_aa: CASRQGQGVGSFYGYTF
cdr3_nt: TGTGCCTCCAGGCAGGGACAGGGGGTAGGGTCATTCTATGGCTACACCTTC

clone_size: .
v_call: TRBV5-1
j_call: TRBJ2-7
d_call: TRBD1
cdr3_aa: CASSGGTGNGAYEQYF
cdr3_nt: TGCGCCAGCAGCGGGGGGACAGGTAACGGCGCCTACGAGCAGTACTTC

clone_size: few
v_call: TRBV19
j_call: TRBJ1-5
d_call: .
cdr3_aa: CASRPDGGQPQHF
cdr3_nt: TGTGCCAGTAGGCCGGACGGAGGTCAGCCCCAGCATTTT

clone_size: once
v_call: TRBV7-2
j_call: TRBJ2-7
d_call: TRBD2
cdr3_aa: CASGRLAGHYEQYF
cdr3_nt: TGTGCCAGCGGAAGACTAGCGGGACACTACGAGCAGTACTTC

clone_size: once
v_call: TRBV4-3
j_call: TRBJ2-1
d_call: .
cdr3_aa: CASSQGASWTTSYNEQFF
cdr3_nt: TGCGCCAGCAGCCAAGGGGCATCCTGGACTACATCCTACAATGAGCAGTTCTTC

clone_size: .
v_call: TRBV10-3
j_call: TRBJ2-5
d_call: TRBD1
cdr3_aa: CAISESSGQQETQYF
cdr3_nt: TGTGCCATCAGTGAGTCGTCGGGACAGCAAGAGACCCAGTACTTC

clone_size: .
v_call: TRBV11-1
j_call: TRBJ2-2
d_call: .
cdr3_aa: CASSYRANTGELFF
cdr3_nt: TGTGCCAGCAGCTACAGGGCAAACACCGGGGAGCTGTTTTTT

clone_size: .
v_call: TRBV5-1
j_call: TRBJ2-2
d_call: .
cdr3_aa: CASSLTGFPGELFF
cdr3_nt: TGCGCCAGCAGCTTGACAGGATTTCCCGGGGAGCTGTTTTTT

clone_size: .
v_call: TRBV5-6
j_call: TRBJ2-3
d_call: TRBD2
cdr3_aa: CASSSLGTSGGPRTDTQYF
cdr3_nt: TGTGCCAGCAGCTCTTTGGGGACTAGCGGGGGGCCGAGGACAGATACGCAGTATTTT

clone_size: .
v_call: TRBV2
j_call: TRBJ1-5
d_call: .
cdr3_aa: CASSSGRPHNQPQHF
cdr3_nt: TGTGCCAGCAGTAGTGGACGGCCTCATAATCAGCCCCAGCATTTT

clone_size: .
v_call: TRBV7-2
j_call: TRBJ1-1
d_call: .
cdr3_aa: CASSPSWGANTEAFF
cdr3_nt: TGTGCCAGCAGCCCCTCTTGGGGCGCGAACACTGAAGCTTTCTTT

clone_size: .
v_call: TRBV5-1
j_call: TRBJ2-3
d_call: .
cdr3_aa: CASSLGQDADTQYF
cdr3_nt: TGCGCCAGCAGCTTAGGGCAGGACGCAGATACGCAGTATTTT

clone_size: .
v_call: TRBV9
j_call: TRBJ1-6
d_call: .
cdr3_aa: CASSVQQDNSPLHF
cdr3_nt: TGTGCCAGCAGCGTACAACAGGATAATTCACCCCTCCACTTT

clone_size: .
v_call: TRBV27
j_call: TRBJ1-5
d_call: TRBD1
cdr3_aa: CASSPGQGAQPQHF
cdr3_nt: TGTGCCAGCAGCCCGGGACAGGGGGCTCAGCCCCAGCATTTT

clone_size: .
v_call: TRBV27
j_call: TRBJ2-7
d_call: .
cdr3_aa: CASSRGIRQWSSYEQYF
cdr3_nt: TGTGCCAGCAGTAGGGGTATCCGGCAATGGAGCTCCTACGAGCAGTACTTC

clone_size: .
v_call: TRBV18
j_call: TRBJ2-2
d_call: .
cdr3_aa: CASSQQANTGELFF
cdr3_nt: TGTGCCAGCTCACAGCAGGCTAACACCGGGGAGCTGTTTTTT

clone_size: .
v_call: TRBV6-5
j_call: TRBJ1-6
d_call: .
cdr3_aa: CASSLKGGSPLHF
cdr3_nt: TGTGCCAGCTCGTTAAAGGGAGGATCACCCCTCCACTTT

clone_size: .
v_call: TRBV20-1
j_call: TRBJ1-4
d_call: TRBD1
cdr3_aa: CSAHRGEKLFF
cdr3_nt: TGCAGTGCTCACAGGGGTGAAAAACTGTTTTTT

clone_size: .
v_call: TRBV27
j_call: TRBJ1-5
d_call: TRBD1
cdr3_aa: CASSLGGGDQPQHF
cdr3_nt: TGTGCCAGCAGTTTAGGAGGGGGCGATCAGCCCCAGCATTTT

clone_size: .
v_call: TRBV7-8
j_call: TRBJ1-1
d_call: .
cdr3_aa: CASSLGTEAFF
cdr3_nt: TGTGCCAGCAGCTTGGGCACTGAAGCTTTCTTT